These 26 T cell receptor beta chains were all obtained from the same sample, sequenced in a study of cytomegalovirus exposure and HLA in healthy donors. It was with 60 Vbeta and 13 Jbeta primers that the PCR ran. The table came from immunoSEQ multiplex PCR; TCRdb's copy has only in-frame clones and leaves some out. The sample comprises 130,000 or so clones, around four fifths of which are singletons, and 1.5% to 1.9% rests with the top ten. Sample: PBMCs. The source is a man aged 35-49 years in good health and CMV-seronegative.

Worth noting for this clone: At one end, the junction sequence differs from germline, possibly due to a read error. The gene calls are TRBV6-1 and TRBJ1-1, with a tentative D call TRBD1 (6 bases). Germline CDR1 and CDR2: MNHNS and SASEGT. The length of the CDR3 is 13 residues. The DNA of the CDR3 is TGTGCCAGCAGTGAAAGCAGGGGCTGGGGCCCTCTCTTT. It codes for CASSESRGWGPLF.

The chain recombines TRBV5-1 with TRBJ1-4; 8 bases align to TRBD1. The junction had 5 bases not matched to a gene; V was cut back by 2 bases and J by 5 bases. The CDR3 extends over 15 amino acids. Germline V CDR1 and CDR2: SGHRS, YFSETQ. As DNA, the CDR3 is TGCGCCAGCAGCTTACTGACAGGGGCCAATGAAAAACTGTTTTTT. Protein: CASSLLTGANEKLFF.

The rearrangement uses TRBV18 and TRBJ1-6; D gene unclear. The germline V gene encodes CDR1 KGHSH and CDR2 LQKENI. V lost 2 bases to trimming and J lost 0 bases, with 5 bases between them. The CDR3 covers 15 residues. The CDR3 spells CASSPESSYNSPLHF. The CDR3 nucleotides read TGTGCCAGCTCACCAGAGAGCTCCTATAATTCACCCCTCCACTTT.

This sequence joins TRBV27 and TRBJ2-7; D not certain. Per germline, CDR1 MNHEY and CDR2 SMNVEV (reference sequence). V was shortened by 5 bases and J by 5 bases, with 13 bases between the two germline ends. This CDR3 has 13 amino acids. DNA for the CDR3: TGTGCCAGCAGTCTTTTCCCACAGAACGAGCAGTACTTC. Amino acids: CASSLFPQNEQYF.

CDR3 in DNA: TGCGCCAGCAGCCAAGAGAGGAGCTTTCTAGGACAGAAGTCCTACGAGCAGTACTTC. Encoded protein: CASSQERSFLGQKSYEQYF. This rearrangement joins TRBV4-3 to TRBJ2-7; possible D gene TRBD1, 6 bases. There are 19 residues in the CDR3. The V gene lost 0 bases and the J gene lost 1 base, with 22 bases spanning the gap. CDR1 is LGHNA and CDR2 is YSLEER in the germline V gene.

The chain has TRBV7-9 and TRBJ2-1, with D possibly being TRBD1 (6 bases). The CDR3 has 12 residues. Trimming removed 4 bases from V and 9 bases from J, with 10 bases in between. Germline V CDR1 and CDR2: SEHNR, FQNEAQ (reference sequence). The CDR3 bases are TGTGCCAGCAGCTACAGGGTGTGTGAGCAGTTCTTC. Translated: CASSYRVCEQFF.

The chain carries TRBV27 and TRBJ2-1, with 12 positions matching TRBD2. CDR1 and CDR2 from the germline V gene are MNHEY and SMNVEV (reference sequence). The CDR3 has 15 amino acids. With V trimmed by 7 bases and J by 6 bases, 7 bases remained unmatched. CDR3 protein: CASIPSGRAGNEQFF. In DNA form, the CDR3 reads TGTGCCAGCATCCCTAGCGGGAGGGCCGGCAATGAGCAGTTCTTC.

The chain uses TRBV5-4 and TRBJ2-1; TRBD2 matches at 9 bases. CDR1 SGHNT and CDR2 YYREEE come from the germline V gene (reference sequence). The CDR3 covers 15 residues. With V trimmed by 0 bases and J by 3 bases, 1 base remained unmatched. In DNA, the CDR3 is TGTGCCAGCAGCTTGGGACTAGCGGACTACAATGAGCAGTTCTTC. It yields the protein CASSLGLADYNEQFF.

A single count supports this clone. The chain couples TRBV11-2 to TRBJ2-3; tentatively, D is TRBD1 (5 bases). V was clipped by 1 base and J by 4 bases, with 15 bases between them. Germline V gene lookup returns CDR1 SGHAT and CDR2 FQNNGV. This CDR3 contains 16 residues. The CDR3 DNA follows: TGTGCCAGCAGCTTAGCTGGTGCACAAGGGGCAGATACGCAGTATTTT. Translation: CASSLAGAQGADTQYF.

This chain uses TRBV11-2 with TRBJ2-2; D may be TRBD2 (5 bases). Trimming removed 3 bases at V and 4 bases at J, with 12 bases between. Germline assignment: CDR1 SGHAT and CDR2 FQNNGV. This CDR3 is 15 amino acids long. The CDR3 nucleotides are TGTGCCAGCAGCTTCCAGGCCCGGGGCACCGGGGAGCTGTTTTTT. Residues: CASSFQARGTGELFF.

This clone was counted once. This chain links TRBV28 with TRBJ2-7; 8 positions agree with TRBD1. Trimming cost V 6 bases and J 4 bases; bases outside gene matches: 8. CDR3 length: 14 amino acids. Germline V gives CDR1 MDHEN, CDR2 SYDVKM. CDR3 sequence reads: CASRPTGASYEQYF. The CDR3 DNA follows: TGTGCCAGCAGGCCGACAGGGGCATCTTACGAGCAGTACTTC.

V usage is TRBV9 and J usage is TRBJ1-2; D is possibly TRBD1 (5 bases). The V and J ends lost 4 bases and 3 bases respectively, with 10 bases between them. Germline loops: CDR1 SGDLS, CDR2 YYNGEE. This CDR3 comprises 13 residues. CDR3 protein: CASSSSGDYGYTF. CDR3 nucleotide sequence: TGTGCCAGCAGCTCCTCGGGGGACTATGGCTACACCTTC.

This clone came up a few times. The V gene is TRBV18, the J gene TRBJ2-7; the D gene is possibly TRBD1 (7 bases). The CDR3 loop spans 14 amino acids. Germline lookup yields CDR1 KGHSH and CDR2 LQKENI. Trimming stripped 3 bases from V and 5 bases from J, with 14 bases between. Here the CDR3 DNA reads TGTGCCAGCTCACCGCAGGGGGGTAGGGACGAGCAGTACTTC. It translates to CASSPQGGRDEQYF.

This chain connects TRBV12-5 to TRBJ2-1; D perhaps matches TRBD2 (5 bases). The CDR3 is made up of 14 amino acids. Trimming shortened V by 6 bases and J by 4 bases, and 13 bases separated the two germline ends. Germline V gene data show CDR1 as LGHNT and CDR2 as FRNRAP. CDR3 nucleotides: TGTGCTAGTGGCCCAGCGAGCGGATACAATGAGCAGTTCTTC. Protein: CASGPASGYNEQFF.

J is TRBJ2-7 and V is TRBV25-1; 10 bases are a match to TRBD1. The J segment lost 0 bases and the V segment lost 5 bases, leaving 10 bases of the junction unmatched. Per the germline V gene, CDR1 is MGHDK and CDR2 is SYGVNS. This CDR3 comprises 17 residues. The CDR3 spells CASSPRPDRGRSYEQYF. As DNA, the CDR3 is TGTGCCAGCAGTCCCCGACCCGACAGGGGGCGCTCCTACGAGCAGTACTTC.

For this clone: At one of its ends the junction is not consistent with the germline gene, which may arise from a read error. The CDR3 sequence is CASSLAGGYNEQFF. The DNA of the CDR3 is TGTGCCAGCAGTTTAGCGGGGGGATACAATGAGCAGTTCTTC. The gene calls are TRBV11-2 and TRBJ2-1; 10 bases line up with TRBD2. This CDR3 contains 14 residues. Germline V CDR1 and CDR2: SGHAT, FQNNGV.

The rearrangement joins TRBV7-2 to TRBJ1-2, with TRBD1 matching over 9 bases. Germline CDR1 reads SGHTA; CDR2 reads FQGNSA. CDR3 length equals 16 residues. V shed 5 bases, J shed 4 bases, and the junction held 11 bases outside the gene matches. The CDR3 reads CASSKSRTGDLYGYTF. The CDR3 DNA sequence: TGTGCCAGCAGCAAATCACGGACAGGGGACCTCTATGGCTACACCTTC.

The V gene is TRBV9, the J gene TRBJ2-7; 13 bases match TRBD2. J lost 3 bases, V lost 4 bases, and 4 bases had no gene match. The germline gives CDR1 SGDLS, CDR2 YYNGEE. CDR3 length: 15 residues. CDR3 in amino acids: CASSLGLAGIYEQYF. In nucleotides, the CDR3 is TGTGCCAGCAGCCTGGGACTAGCGGGGATCTACGAGCAGTACTTC.

The chain joins TRBV27 to TRBJ2-7; D remains ambiguous. Germline V gives CDR1 MNHEY, CDR2 SMNVEV (reference sequence). CDR3 size: 12 residues. The V and J ends lost 5 bases and 2 bases respectively, with 7 bases between them. CDR3 bases: TGTGCCAGCAGTCCCACAGCCTACGAGCAGTACTTC. Amino acid sequence: CASSPTAYEQYF.

The chain combines TRBV30 with TRBJ2-1; D is perhaps TRBD1 (5 bases). The CDR3 spans 14 residues. V was trimmed by 5 bases and J by 5 bases, leaving 16 bases between them. Germline V gene lookup returns CDR1 GTSNPN and CDR2 SVGIG (reference sequence). The CDR3 bases are TGTGCCTGGGGGTGGGGCGGAACTAACAATGAGCAGTTCTTC. Translating gives CAWGWGGTNNEQFF.

V gene TRBV27 combines with J gene TRBJ2-7, with TRBD2 identical over 11 bases. CDR3 length equals 19 residues. Germline CDR1 MNHEY, CDR2 SMNVEV (reference sequence). Trimming cost V 4 bases and J 4 bases; bases outside gene matches: 18. For the CDR3, the DNA is TGTGCCAGCAGTTCCCGTTTGGCAGGACTAGCGGGCCGTGGTTACGAGCAGTACTTC. It encodes CASSSRLAGLAGRGYEQYF.

J is TRBJ2-3 and V is TRBV28; maybe TRBD2 (7 bases). V gave up 6 bases and J gave up 6 bases, with 19 bases separating them. Germline V gives CDR1 MDHEN, CDR2 SYDVKM. The CDR3 spans 15 residues. For the CDR3, the DNA is TGTGCCAGCAGATCCCGGGGGGCTCTGTTGGATACGCAGTATTTT. Protein product: CASRSRGALLDTQYF.

This sequence joins TRBV10-3 and TRBJ1-3; D uncertain. Trimming removed 5 bases from V and 4 bases from J, with 3 bases in between. The CDR3 has 11 residues. Germline V gene lookup returns CDR1 ENHRY and CDR2 SYGVKD. The CDR3 loop is CAISPGNTIYF. The CDR3, as DNA: TGTGCCATCAGTCCGGGAAACACCATATATTTT.

The chain joins TRBV28 to TRBJ2-7; 9 bases map to TRBD2. With 8 bases clipped from V and 4 bases from J, the junction kept 6 bases outside the gene matches. The length of the CDR3 is 13 residues. The V gene's germline CDR1 is MDHEN and CDR2 SYDVKM. Here the CDR3 DNA reads TGTGCCAGCGGACTAGCGCAGCCTTACGAGCAGTACTTC. The encoded protein is CASGLAQPYEQYF.

The CDR3 coding sequence is TGTGCCAGCAGCCCCCCCGCCGGCGGGGAGCTGTTTTTT. This sequence encodes CASSPPAGGELFF. The chain has TRBV7-6 and TRBJ2-2, with D uncertain. CDR3 length equals 13 residues. Germline assignment: CDR1 SGHVS and CDR2 FNYEAQ. Trimming left V 5 bases short and J 7 bases short, with 11 bases between. Variable domain in full (rest from reference TRBV7-6 and TRBJ2-2): GAGVSQSPRYKVTKRGQDVALRCDPISGHVSLYWYRQALGQGPEFLTYFNYEAQQDKSGLPNDRFSAERPEGSISTLTIQRTEQRDSAMYRCASSPPAGGELFFGEGSRLTVL.

The V gene is TRBV27, the J gene TRBJ2-7; D may be TRBD1 (9 bases). Germline V gives CDR1 MNHEY, CDR2 SMNVEV (reference sequence). The length of the CDR3 is 13 residues. V lost 6 bases, J lost 6 bases, and 15 bases lay in between. The CDR3 DNA sequence: TGTGCCAGCAGCGGGACAGGGACTAGCGAGCAGTACTTC. It codes for CASSGTGTSEQYF.